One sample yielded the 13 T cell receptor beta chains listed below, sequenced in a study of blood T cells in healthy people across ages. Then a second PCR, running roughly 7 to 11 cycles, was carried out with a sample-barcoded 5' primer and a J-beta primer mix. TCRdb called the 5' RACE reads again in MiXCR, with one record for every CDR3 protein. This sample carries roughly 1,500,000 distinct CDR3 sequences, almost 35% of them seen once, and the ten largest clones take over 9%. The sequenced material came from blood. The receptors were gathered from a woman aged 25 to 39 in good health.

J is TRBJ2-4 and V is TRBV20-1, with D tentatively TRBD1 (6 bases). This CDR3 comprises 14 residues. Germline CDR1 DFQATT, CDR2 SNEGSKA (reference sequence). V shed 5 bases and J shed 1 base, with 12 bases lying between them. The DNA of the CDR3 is TGCAGTGCTCGCAAGCAGGGGGCCAAAAACATTCAGTACTTC. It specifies CSARKQGAKNIQYF.

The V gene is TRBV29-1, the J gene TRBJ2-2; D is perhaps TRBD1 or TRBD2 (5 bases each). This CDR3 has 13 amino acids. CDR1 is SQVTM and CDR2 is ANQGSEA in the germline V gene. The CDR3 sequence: CRGLQGVTGELFF. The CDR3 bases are TGCCGCGGGCTCCAGGGTGTCACCGGGGAGCTGTTTTTT.

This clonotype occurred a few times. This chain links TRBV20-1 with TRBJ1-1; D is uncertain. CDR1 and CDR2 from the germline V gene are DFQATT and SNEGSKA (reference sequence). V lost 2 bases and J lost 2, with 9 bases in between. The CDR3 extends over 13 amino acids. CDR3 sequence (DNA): TGCAGTGCTAGACAGGCTCCCAACACTGAAGCTTTCTTT. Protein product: CSARQAPNTEAFF.

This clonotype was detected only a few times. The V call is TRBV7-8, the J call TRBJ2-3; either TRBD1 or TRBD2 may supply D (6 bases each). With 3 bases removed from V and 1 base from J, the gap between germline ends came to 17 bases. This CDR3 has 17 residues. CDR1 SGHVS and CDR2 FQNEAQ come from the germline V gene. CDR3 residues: CASSFRTRGGGTDTQYF. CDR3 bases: TGTGCCAGCAGCTTTAGGACCAGGGGAGGAGGCACAGATACGCAGTATTTT.

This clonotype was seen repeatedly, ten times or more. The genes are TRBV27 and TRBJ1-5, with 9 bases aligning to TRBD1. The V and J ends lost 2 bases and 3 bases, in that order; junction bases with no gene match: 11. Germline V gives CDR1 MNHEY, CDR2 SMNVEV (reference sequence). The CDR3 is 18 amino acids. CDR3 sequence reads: CASSLGQGPVEDNQPQHF. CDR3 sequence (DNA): TGTGCCAGCAGTTTAGGACAGGGGCCCGTCGAGGACAATCAGCCCCAGCATTTT.

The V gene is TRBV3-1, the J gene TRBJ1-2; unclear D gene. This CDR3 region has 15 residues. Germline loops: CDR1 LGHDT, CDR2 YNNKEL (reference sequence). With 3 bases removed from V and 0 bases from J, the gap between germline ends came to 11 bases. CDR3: CASSQGLSANYGYTF. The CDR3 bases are TGTGCCAGCAGCCAGGGTCTCTCCGCTAACTATGGCTACACCTTC.

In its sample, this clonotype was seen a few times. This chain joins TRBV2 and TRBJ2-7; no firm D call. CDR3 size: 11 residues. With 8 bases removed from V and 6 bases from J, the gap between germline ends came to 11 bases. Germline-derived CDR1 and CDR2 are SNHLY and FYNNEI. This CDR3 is CASFLVGEQYF. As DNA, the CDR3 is TGTGCCAGCTTTTTGGTGGGCGAGCAGTACTTC.

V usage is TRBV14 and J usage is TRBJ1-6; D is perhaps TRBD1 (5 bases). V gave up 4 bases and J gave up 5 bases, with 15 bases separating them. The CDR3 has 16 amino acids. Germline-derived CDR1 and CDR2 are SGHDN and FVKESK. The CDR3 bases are TGTGCCAGCAGCCCAACCAAGGGGCACAATAATTCACCCCTCCACTTT. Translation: CASSPTKGHNNSPLHF.

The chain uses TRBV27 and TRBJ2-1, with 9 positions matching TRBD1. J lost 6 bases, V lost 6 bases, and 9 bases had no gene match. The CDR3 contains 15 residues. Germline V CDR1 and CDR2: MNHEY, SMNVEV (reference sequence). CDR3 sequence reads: CASSQGTGPLNEQFF. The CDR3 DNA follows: TGTGCCAGCAGCCAAGGGACAGGGCCTCTCAATGAGCAGTTCTTC.

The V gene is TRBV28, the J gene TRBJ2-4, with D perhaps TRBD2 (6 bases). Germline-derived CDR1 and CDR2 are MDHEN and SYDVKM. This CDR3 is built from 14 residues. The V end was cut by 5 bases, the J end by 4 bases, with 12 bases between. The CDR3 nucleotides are TGTGCCAGCAGTGACCGGGGGAGAAAAAACATTCAGTACTTC. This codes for CASSDRGRKNIQYF. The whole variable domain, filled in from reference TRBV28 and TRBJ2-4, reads DVKVTQSSRYLVKRTGEKVFLECVQDMDHENMFWYRQDPGLGLRLIYFSYDVKMKEKGDIPEGYSVSREKKERFSLILESASTNQTSMYLCASSDRGRKNIQYFGAGTRLSVL.

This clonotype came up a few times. The CDR3 nucleotides are TGTGCCAGCAGCTTAGCGACGCTAGGAGTTAACAATGAGCAGTTCTTC. It encodes CASSLATLGVNNEQFF. The chain combines TRBV7-2 with TRBJ2-1; D is unresolved. Deletions cut 0 bases from V and 5 bases from J, with 14 bases between. The germline CDR1 and CDR2 sequences are SGHTA and FQGNSA. This CDR3 comprises 16 residues.

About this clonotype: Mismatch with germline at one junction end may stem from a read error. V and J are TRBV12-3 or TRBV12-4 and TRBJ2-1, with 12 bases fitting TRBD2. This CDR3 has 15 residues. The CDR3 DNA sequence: TGTGCCAGCAGTGCTAGCGGGGGGGGGTACAATGGGCAGTTCTTC. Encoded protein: CASSASGGGYNGQFF.

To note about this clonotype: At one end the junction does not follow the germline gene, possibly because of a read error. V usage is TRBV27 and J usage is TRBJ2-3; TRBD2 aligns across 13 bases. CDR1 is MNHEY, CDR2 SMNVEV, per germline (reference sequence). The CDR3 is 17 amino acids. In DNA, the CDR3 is TGTGTCAGCTCAGGCAAAAGGACTAGCGGGAGAACAGATACGCAGTATTTT. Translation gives CVSSGKRTSGRTDTQYF.